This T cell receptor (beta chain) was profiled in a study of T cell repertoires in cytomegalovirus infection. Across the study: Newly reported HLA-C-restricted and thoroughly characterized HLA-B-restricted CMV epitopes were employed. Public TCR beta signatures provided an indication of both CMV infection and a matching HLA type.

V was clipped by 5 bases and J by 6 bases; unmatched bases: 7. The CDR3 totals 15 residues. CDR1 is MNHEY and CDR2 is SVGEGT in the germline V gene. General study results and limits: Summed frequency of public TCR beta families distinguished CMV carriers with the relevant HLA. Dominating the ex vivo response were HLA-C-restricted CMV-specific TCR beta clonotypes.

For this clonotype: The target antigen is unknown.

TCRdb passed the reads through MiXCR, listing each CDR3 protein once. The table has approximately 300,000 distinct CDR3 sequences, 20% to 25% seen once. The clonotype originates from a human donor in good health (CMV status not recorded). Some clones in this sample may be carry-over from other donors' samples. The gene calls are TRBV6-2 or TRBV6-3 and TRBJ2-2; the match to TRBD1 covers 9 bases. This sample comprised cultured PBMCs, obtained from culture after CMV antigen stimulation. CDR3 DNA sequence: TGTGCCAGCAGTCCTATGGGACAGGGCGCCGGGGAGCTGTTTTTT. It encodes CASSPMGQGAGELFF.